This entry lists 32 T cell receptor beta chains sequenced from one sample in a study of T cell changes during pregnancy in multiple sclerosis. The assay was immunoSEQ multiplex PCR, and TCRdb's table has in-frame clones only and misses some. The sample gives under 45,000 clones, roughly 91% of which show up once; approximately 4.4% is in the top ten. This specimen consisted of peripheral blood, obtained in the second trimester of pregnancy. The receptor set was obtained from a female donor in good health, enrolled as a control in a pregnancy study.

J is TRBJ2-7 and V is TRBV21-1; TRBD2 reflects the table's D call only, with no check against the DNA. TRBV21-1 is reported as a pseudogene. This CDR3 spans 17 amino acids. The CDR3 DNA reads TGTGCCAGCAGCAAAGACAGGGAAGGGAGGGGATACTACGAGCAGTACTTC. This gives the protein CASSKDREGRGYYEQYF.

V gene TRBV18 combines with J gene TRBJ1-2, with 9 nucleotides matching TRBD1. J gave up 4 bases and V 2 bases, and 5 bases lay outside the gene matches. There are 15 residues in the CDR3. Germline V CDR1 and CDR2: KGHSH, LQKENI. The CDR3 nucleotides read TGTGCCAGCTCACCATCCCGGACAGGGGCCTATGGCTACACCTTC. Translation gives CASSPSRTGAYGYTF.

The chain uses TRBV6-6 and TRBJ1-4; 10 nucleotides align to TRBD1. V dropped 6 bases and J dropped 6; count of bases not matched to a gene: 4. The CDR3 loop spans 14 amino acids. Germline loops: CDR1 MNHNY, CDR2 SVGAGI (reference sequence). The CDR3 region is CASSRQGADEKLFF. The CDR3 nucleotides are TGTGCCAGCAGCCGACAGGGGGCTGATGAAAAACTGTTTTTT.

The chain employs TRBV29-1 and TRBJ2-5; a possible D gene is TRBD2 (5 bases). The V end lost 4 bases, the J end lost 3 bases, and 15 bases lay between the germline ends. Germline V gene lookup returns CDR1 SQVTM and CDR2 ANQGSEA. CDR3 length equals 14 residues. In DNA, the CDR3 is TGCAGCGTTGCGTTTGGTCCTAGCAAAGAGACCCAGTACTTC. Amino acids: CSVAFGPSKETQYF.

The chain links TRBV6-5 to TRBJ1-2, with no clear D. CDR3 length: 15 amino acids. V was clipped by 1 base and J by 2 bases, with 11 bases between them. Per germline, CDR1 MNHEY and CDR2 SVGAGI. The CDR3 DNA sequence: TGTGCCAGCAGTTACTTGGCTCAATTAAACTATGGCTACACCTTC. This sequence encodes CASSYLAQLNYGYTF.

The chain couples TRBV15 to TRBJ1-1, with no clear D. Germline CDR1 is LNHNV and CDR2 is YYDKDF (reference sequence). The CDR3 totals 14 residues. The germline V and J ends were trimmed by 0 bases and 11 bases, with 16 bases remaining between them. CDR3 amino acids: CATSRDRETTWAFF. CDR3 DNA sequence: TGTGCCACCAGCAGAGATCGGGAAACCACCTGGGCTTTCTTT.

The gene calls are TRBV14 and TRBJ2-5, with 7 bases matching TRBD1. Germline lookup yields CDR1 SGHDN and CDR2 FVKESK. This CDR3 is 16 amino acids long. With V trimmed by 1 base and J by 4 bases, 9 bases remained unmatched. This CDR3 reads CASSQATGVWGETQYF. For the CDR3, the DNA is TGTGCCAGCAGCCAAGCTACAGGGGTCTGGGGAGAGACCCAGTACTTC.

The V call is TRBV6-1, the J call TRBJ1-2, with D unresolved. V lost 0 bases and J 7 bases, leaving 12 bases between the germline ends. Per the germline V gene, CDR1 is MNHNS and CDR2 is SASEGT. The CDR3 has 14 residues. CDR3 in amino acids: CASSEALGGGGYTF. The CDR3 nucleotides are TGTGCCAGCAGTGAAGCGCTGGGTGGCGGTGGCTACACCTTC.

The V and J genes are TRBV19 and TRBJ2-5; 9 bases line up with TRBD1. The CDR3 extends over 16 amino acids. J lost 3 bases, V lost 5 bases, and 10 bases had no gene match. Germline V CDR1 and CDR2: LNHDA, SQIVND (reference sequence). The CDR3 sequence: CASSRNMGTGKETQYF. CDR3 sequence (DNA): TGTGCCAGTAGTCGAAATATGGGGACAGGGAAAGAGACCCAGTACTTC.

V gene TRBV4-3 combines with J gene TRBJ2-1, with D perhaps matching TRBD2 (6 bases). Per the germline V gene, CDR1 is LGHNA and CDR2 is YSLEER. This CDR3 region has 16 residues. Trimming left V 0 bases short and J 4 bases short, with 13 bases between. The CDR3 sequence is CASSQEGRGNYNEQFF. CDR3 nucleotide sequence: TGCGCCAGCAGCCAAGAGGGGCGGGGCAATTACAATGAGCAGTTCTTC.

The chain's CDR3 is CASILAGGYNEQFF. CDR3 nucleotides: TGTGCCAGCATTCTAGCGGGGGGGTACAATGAGCAGTTCTTC. The J gene is TRBJ2-1, the V gene TRBV28; TRBD2 matches 12 bases. Germline lookup yields CDR1 MDHEN and CDR2 SYDVKM. This CDR3 comprises 14 residues. V gave up 7 bases and J gave up 4 bases; unmatched junction bases: 2.

V usage is TRBV5-4 and J usage is TRBJ1-3, with 9 bases fitting TRBD1. CDR1 and CDR2 from the germline V gene are SGHNT and YYREEE (reference sequence). V shed 2 bases, J shed 4 bases, and the junction held 4 bases outside the gene matches. CDR3 length equals 15 residues. The CDR3 loop reads CASSFATGGGNTIYF. The CDR3 DNA sequence: TGTGCCAGCAGCTTCGCGACAGGGGGGGGAAACACCATATATTTT.

The gene calls are TRBV7-3 and TRBJ2-1; D uncertain. Germline values: CDR1 SGHTA, CDR2 FQGTGA. V dropped 5 bases and J dropped 1 base, with 12 bases sitting between them. The CDR3 is made up of 15 amino acids. CDR3 coding DNA: TGTGCCAGCAGCCTCACCAGACATTCCTACAATGAGCAGTTCTTC. Its protein product is CASSLTRHSYNEQFF.

This clone was counted once. This chain connects TRBV5-6 to TRBJ2-2; 8 positions agree with TRBD1. Germline V CDR1 and CDR2: SGHDT, YYEEEE. The CDR3 spans 14 residues. The ends lost 2 bases at V and 4 bases at J; junction bases unmatched: 1. CDR3 region: CASSFTGGTGELFF. CDR3 in DNA: TGTGCCAGCAGCTTTACAGGGGGCACCGGGGAGCTGTTTTTT.

The rearrangement joins TRBV7-3 to TRBJ2-3; TRBD2 might be the D (6 bases). This CDR3 has 16 residues. CDR1 is SGHTA and CDR2 is FQGTGA in the germline V gene. V shed 2 bases and J shed 2 bases, with 14 bases lying between them. CDR3 coding DNA: TGTGCCAGCAGCTTACAAGCGGGCCTAAACACAGATACGCAGTATTTT. Protein sequence: CASSLQAGLNTDTQYF.

V is TRBV5-1 and J is TRBJ1-1; D is possibly TRBD1 (5 bases). This CDR3 region has 16 residues. Trimming removed 0 bases at V and 3 bases at J, with 15 bases between. Germline-derived CDR1 and CDR2 are SGHRS and YFSETQ. CDR3 region: CASSLELRGPDTEAFF. CDR3 nucleotides: TGCGCCAGCAGCTTGGAGTTGCGGGGCCCGGACACTGAAGCTTTCTTT.

This clone appeared once. The DNA of the CDR3 is TGCGCCAGCAGCTTGGGGATTCGGGACAGGTCTAACTATGGCTACACCTTC. Its translation: CASSLGIRDRSNYGYTF. The chain couples TRBV5-1 to TRBJ1-2; 8 positions agree with TRBD1. Unmatched junction bases numbered 7, after V lost 0 bases and J lost 0 bases. CDR1 and CDR2 from the germline V gene are SGHRS and YFSETQ. The CDR3 spans 17 residues.

The chain couples TRBV18 to TRBJ1-2; D remains ambiguous. The germline gives CDR1 KGHSH, CDR2 LQKENI. The CDR3 is 15 amino acids. V lost 3 bases and J 4 bases, leaving 15 bases between the germline ends. For the CDR3, the DNA is TGTGCCAGCTCACCGGGCCAGGCCTTCAGCTATGGCTACACCTTC. Translating it yields CASSPGQAFSYGYTF.

This clone appeared once. V is TRBV7-9 and J is TRBJ2-7, with D uncertain. The germline V gene has CDR1 SEHNR and CDR2 FQNEAQ (reference sequence). The CDR3 spans 13 residues. V was trimmed by 5 bases and J by 0 bases, leaving 8 bases between them. CDR3 nucleotides: TGTGCCAGCAGCCCCCCCCTCTCCTACGAGCAGTACTTC. Protein: CASSPPLSYEQYF.

The rearrangement uses TRBV6-9 and TRBJ2-2; 7 bases line up with TRBD1. Germline CDR1 MNHGY, CDR2 SVAAGI. Unmatched junction bases numbered 13, after V lost 11 bases and J lost 4 bases. The CDR3 has 15 amino acids. The CDR3 nucleotides are TGTGCCCTACCAGGGGCAGGGGGTTTCACCGGGGAGCTGTTTTTT. It encodes CALPGAGGFTGELFF.

The chain joins TRBV4-3 to TRBJ2-1, with 8 nucleotides matching TRBD2. The germline CDR1 and CDR2 sequences are LGHNA and YSLEER. CDR3 length: 16 amino acids. V trimming: 4 bases; J trimming: 0 bases; junction bases outside the gene matches: 5. The CDR3 DNA follows: TGCGCCAGCAGCCTTACAGGGACTAGCTCCTACAATGAGCAGTTCTTC. Residues: CASSLTGTSSYNEQFF.

The rearrangement joins TRBV5-1 to TRBJ1-1; 7 positions match TRBD1. Looked up from germline, CDR1 is SGHRS and CDR2 is YFSETQ. J lost 1 base, V lost 2 bases, and 11 bases had no gene match. This CDR3 is 17 amino acids long. In nucleotides, the CDR3 is TGCGCCAGCAGCTTCGTCACAGGGGATCTAACGAACACTGAAGCTTTCTTT. It codes for CASSFVTGDLTNTEAFF.

The J gene is TRBJ2-7, the V gene TRBV28, with 7 bases matching TRBD1. The CDR3 loop spans 14 amino acids. Trimming took 5 bases from V and 0 from J; bases not matched to a gene: 4. CDR1 is MDHEN and CDR2 is SYDVKM in the germline V gene. CDR3 amino acids: CASSGQENSYEQYF. The CDR3 DNA follows: TGTGCCAGCAGTGGACAGGAAAACTCCTACGAGCAGTACTTC.

The gene calls are TRBV2 and TRBJ1-6; 8 bases align to TRBD1. With 3 bases clipped from V and 5 bases from J, the junction kept 0 bases outside the gene matches. Per germline, CDR1 SNHLY and CDR2 FYNNEI. CDR3 length: 14 residues. DNA of the CDR3: TGTGCCAGCAGTGAGGACAGGGATAATTCACCCCTCCACTTT. It specifies CASSEDRDNSPLHF.

This clone came up a few times. V usage is TRBV19 and J usage is TRBJ1-5; TRBD1 aligns across 8 bases. V was pared by 3 bases and J by 0 bases, with 4 bases of the junction left unmatched. Germline V gene sequence: CDR1 LNHDA, CDR2 SQIVND (reference sequence). The CDR3 has 16 amino acids. CDR3 loop: CASSMVQGGSNQPQHF. The CDR3 DNA is TGTGCCAGTAGTATGGTACAGGGGGGTAGCAATCAGCCCCAGCATTTT.

The chain joins TRBV11-2 to TRBJ1-5, with 8 positions matching TRBD1. Trimming cost V 1 base and J 5 bases; bases outside gene matches: 7. This CDR3 has 16 amino acids. Germline loops: CDR1 SGHAT, CDR2 FQNNGV. The CDR3 is CASSLGSGRGHQPQHF. In DNA form, the CDR3 reads TGTGCCAGCAGCTTAGGGTCGGGCAGGGGGCATCAGCCCCAGCATTTT.

This chain uses TRBV6-6 with TRBJ1-1, with D unresolved. CDR1 and CDR2 (germline): MNHNY, SVGAGI (reference sequence). CDR3 size: 12 residues. Trimming left V 5 bases short and J 0 bases short, with 4 bases between. The CDR3, as DNA: TGTGCCAGCAGTCCAGTGAACACTGAAGCTTTCTTT. It yields the protein CASSPVNTEAFF.

This clone occurred once. The CDR3 region is CASSRGQGATEAFF. CDR3 nucleotide sequence: TGTGCCAGCAGCCGGGGACAGGGGGCAACTGAAGCTTTCTTT. The gene calls are TRBV13 and TRBJ1-1; 12 bases are a match to TRBD1. Germline CDR1 PRHDT, CDR2 FYEKMQ (reference sequence). V lost 5 bases, J lost 5 bases, and 3 bases stayed unmatched. This CDR3 spans 14 amino acids.

The V call is TRBV5-1, the J call TRBJ2-3, with 10 bases matching TRBD2. CDR1 and CDR2 (germline): SGHRS, YFSETQ. The ends lost 1 base at V and 4 bases at J; junction bases unmatched: 3. This CDR3 comprises 15 residues. The CDR3 bases are TGCGCCAGCAGCTTGCTAGCGGGGGAACCAGATACGCAGTATTTT. Its translation: CASSLLAGEPDTQYF. The entire variable domain, with the rest obtained from reference TRBV5-1 and TRBJ2-3, is as follows: KAGVTQTPRYLIKTRGQQVTLSCSPISGHRSVSWYQQTPGQGLQFLFEYFSETQRNKGNFPGRFSGRQFSNSRSEMNVSTLELGDSALYLCASSLLAGEPDTQYFGPGTRLTVL.

V gene TRBV6-5 combines with J gene TRBJ2-5; D gene ambiguous. Per germline, CDR1 MNHEY and CDR2 SVGAGI. This CDR3 is 12 amino acids long. Trimming left V 8 bases short and J 0 bases short, with 7 bases between. CDR3 residues: CASHRYQETQYF. CDR3 bases: TGTGCCAGCCACAGATACCAAGAGACCCAGTACTTC.

This chain links TRBV6-1 with TRBJ2-2, with 10 nucleotides matching TRBD2. The germline V gene has CDR1 MNHNS and CDR2 SASEGT. The CDR3 totals 14 residues. V shed 8 bases and J 3 bases; nucleotides not matched to a gene: 3. CDR3 sequence (DNA): TGTGCCAGCCAGCGGGAGGGGCACACCGGGGAGCTGTTTTTT. As protein: CASQREGHTGELFF.

This chain joins TRBV19 and TRBJ2-7; D remains ambiguous. Trimming pared 3 bases from V and 2 bases from J, leaving 11 bases between. Germline-derived CDR1 and CDR2 are LNHDA and SQIVND (reference sequence). This CDR3 comprises 14 residues. The CDR3 bases are TGTGCCAGTAGTATCTTCGCAGGCCCCTACGAGCAGTACTTC. Its translation: CASSIFAGPYEQYF.